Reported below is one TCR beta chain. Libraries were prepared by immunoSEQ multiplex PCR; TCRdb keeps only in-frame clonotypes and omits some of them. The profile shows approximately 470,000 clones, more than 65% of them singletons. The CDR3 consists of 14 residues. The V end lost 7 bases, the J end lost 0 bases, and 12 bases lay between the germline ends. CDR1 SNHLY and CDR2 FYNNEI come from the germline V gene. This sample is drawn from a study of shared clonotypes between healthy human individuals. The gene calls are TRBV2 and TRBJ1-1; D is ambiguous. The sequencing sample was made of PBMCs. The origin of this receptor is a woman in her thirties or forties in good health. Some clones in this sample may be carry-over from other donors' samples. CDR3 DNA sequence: TGTGCCAGCACCCCCCCGTGGGTGAACACTGAAGCTTTCTTT. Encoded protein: CASTPPWVNTEAFF.